The sequence of this T cell receptor (beta chain) was determined in a study of T cell responses to AZD1222 COVID-19 vaccine (dated by TCRdb to about 2021). The study in broad terms: AZD1222 recipients whose second dose came at about 4 weeks and those whose second dose came at about 12 weeks were combined into one group, since spike-specific TCR depth and breadth did not differ between the two schedules. Enrollment into the trials was organized by age into subgroups of 18-55, 56-69 and 70-plus years, and those subgroups contained approximately 150, 30 and 60 TCR-sequenced participants, respectively. A total of more than 230 trial participants underwent TCR sequencing, of whom about 210 received two doses of AZD1222 and about 25 received two doses of the MenACWY control vaccine.

General findings and caveats noted by the study authors: Because no day 14 peak-response samples were available, the repertoires could be characterized only after the peak T cell response. The whole spike protein was spanned by vaccine-associated CD4 TCRs, and dominant responses were seen in regions 160-218 and 743-854. In the small 56-69-year group, the increase in depth fell short of significance, most likely because of low power. Most participants were white British and females outnumbered males, and the authors suggested that clonal diversity may have been underestimated. A significant rise in spike-specific TCR breadth and depth was observed after two AZD1222 doses relative to day 0 and relative to MenACWY recipients. Nearly half of unique spike-specific TCRs reportedly recognized epitopes outside regions mutated in the B.1.351 and B.1.1.7 variants. Conclusions about previously exposed vaccinees are limited because only 6 or 7 AZD1222 recipients were SARS-CoV-2 seropositive at baseline.

The sample's time point label, decoded: baseline before first vaccination. Vaccinee samples came from UK trials COV001 and COV002, including a single-blind randomized controlled phase 2/3 trial of AZD1222 (ChAdOx1 nCoV-19) in healthy adults. For TCRbeta chain sequencing, PBMC samples from trial participants were taken at day 0 and at day 28 after the second dose. About this clone: Its cognate antigen has yet to be identified. One base away there is no much larger clone; base qualities are not given.

V and J lose 1 base and 2 bases, and a span of 2 bases separates them. The CDR3 covers 12 residues, taking in both the cysteine and the phenylalanine. The CDR3 DNA has 36 bases and is translated from base 1. The germline V gene (reference sequence) sets CDR1 to SEHNR and CDR2 to FQNEAQ. The CDR3 regions of human TCRbeta chains were analyzed by immunosequencing. Processing in the source paper ran as follows. Repertoire TCRs were checked for matches against a reference library of SARS-CoV-2-specific TCRs that had been generated using the MIRA antigen-specificity platform. Breadth meant the fraction of unique TCRs that were SARS-CoV-2-associated, whereas depth meant the fraction of total T cells that were SARS-CoV-2-associated. Each spike-specific TCR was assigned to its reactive spike region and to a CD4 or CD8 class using the MIRA data. Log10-transformed breadth and depth values were compared by one-way ANOVA with Sidak's multiple comparisons tests. The immuneACCESS repertoire file appears here via TCRdb, limited to in-frame rearrangements. These files lack a portion of the clones; in checked studies, under half of the deficit traces to unresolved V genes, and the cause of the others is not known. V, J and clone size are those of that table, while D and trimming were read from the DNA. The sample has approximately 100,000 clones on record, about 90% of them singletons. The ten most abundant clones make up around 7% of the sample.

The chain links TRBV7-9 with TRBJ2-5; the D gene lacks a confident call. This sequence originates from an adult in good health. Here the sequenced sample was peripheral blood, taken on day 0 of AZD1222 vaccination. CDR3 loop: CASSLGQETQYF. The bases read TGTGCCAGCAGCTTAGGACAAGAGACCCAGTACTTC. With the portions outside the CDR3 filled from the reference TRBV7-9 and TRBJ2-5 genes, the complete variable region becomes DTGVSQNPRHKITKRGQNVTFRCDPISEHNRLYWYRQTLGQGPEFLTYFQNEAQLEKSRLLSDRFSAERPKGSFSTLEIQRTEQGDSAMYLCASSLGQETQYFGPGTRLLVL.